This T cell receptor (beta chain) was captured in a study of glioma-infiltrating T cells after dendritic cell vaccination. Primers: 60 V beta forward and 13 J beta reverse. The method was immunoSEQ multiplex PCR; TCRdb's version includes in-frame clones alone and lacks a portion of them. The table records 90,000 to 95,000 clones, 75% to 85% of them present only once. Time point defined: after dendritic cell vaccination, including at tumor progression/relapse. Selection required adequate fresh-frozen tumor tissue plus more than two years' survival data. PBMC were collected before vaccination, two weeks after the third vaccination, and at progression. V lost 4 bases and J 1 base, leaving 11 bases between the germline ends. The germline CDR1 and CDR2 sequences are KGHSH and LQKENI. CDR3 length: 14 amino acids.

This TCR was recovered from a human donor with glioblastoma. Sequenced material: blood, taken after dendritic cell vaccination. The chain links TRBV18 to TRBJ2-7; a weak D match, TRBD1 (5 bases). This chain's CDR3 is CASSQVGESYEQYF. The CDR3, as DNA: TGTGCCAGCTCACAGGTAGGGGAATCCTACGAGCAGTACTTC.